This T cell receptor beta chain came from a study of CD8 T cells in ankylosing spondylitis. CDR1 and CDR2 (germline): SGHRS, YFSETQ. Trimming stripped 0 bases from V and 2 bases from J, with 15 bases between. The CDR3 is 18 residues long. For TCR beta, libraries came from quantitative 5'-RACE with molecular barcodes. TCRdb itself ran the 5' RACE reads through MiXCR, one entry per CDR3 protein. The sample shows 800,000 to 900,000 distinct CDR3 sequences, over 9.5% of them seen only once. This clonotype was seen only a few times. Its antigen is still unknown. Regarding the study as a whole: Clones linked with disease were CD8+ and fairly uncommon in the peripheral blood. Clones tied to disease were said to be significantly enriched in matched ankylosing spondylitis synovial fluid. Apparently characteristic of ankylosing spondylitis blood was a TCR beta motif (eight highly homologous variants).

Sequencing was performed on blood, either unsorted or a sorted T cell fraction (not recorded which). This clonotype originated in a male donor with ankylosing spondylitis. This chain connects TRBV5-1 to TRBJ1-6; no clear D gene. The CDR3 DNA sequence: TGCGCCAGCAGCTTGGGTACGGATGCCCGGCCCTATAATTCACCCCTCCACTTT. Amino acid sequence: CASSLGTDARPYNSPLHF.